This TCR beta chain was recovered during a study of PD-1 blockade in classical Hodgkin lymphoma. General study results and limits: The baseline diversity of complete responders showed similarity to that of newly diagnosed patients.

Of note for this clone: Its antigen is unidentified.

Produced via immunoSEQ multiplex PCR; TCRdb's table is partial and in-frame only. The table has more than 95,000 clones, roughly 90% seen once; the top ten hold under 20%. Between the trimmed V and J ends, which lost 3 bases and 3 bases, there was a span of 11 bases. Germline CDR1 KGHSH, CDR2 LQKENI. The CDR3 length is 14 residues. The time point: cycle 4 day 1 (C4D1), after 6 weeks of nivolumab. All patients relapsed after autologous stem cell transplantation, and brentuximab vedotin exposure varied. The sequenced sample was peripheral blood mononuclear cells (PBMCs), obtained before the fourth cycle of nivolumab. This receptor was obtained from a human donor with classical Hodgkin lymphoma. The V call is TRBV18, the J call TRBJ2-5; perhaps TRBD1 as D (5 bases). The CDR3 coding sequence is TGTGCCAGCTCACCCATACAGGCGAAAGAGACCCAGTACTTC. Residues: CASSPIQAKETQYF.